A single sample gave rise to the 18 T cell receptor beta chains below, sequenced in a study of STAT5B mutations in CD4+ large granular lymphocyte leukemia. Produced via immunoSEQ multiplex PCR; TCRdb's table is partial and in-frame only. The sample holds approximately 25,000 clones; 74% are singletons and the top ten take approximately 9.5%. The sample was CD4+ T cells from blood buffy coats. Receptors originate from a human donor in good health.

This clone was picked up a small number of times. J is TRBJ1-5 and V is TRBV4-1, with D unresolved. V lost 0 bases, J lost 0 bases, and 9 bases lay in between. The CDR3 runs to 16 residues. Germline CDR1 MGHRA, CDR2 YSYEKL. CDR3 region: CASSQEEGYSNQPQHF. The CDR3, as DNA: TGCGCCAGCAGCCAAGAAGAGGGATATAGCAATCAGCCCCAGCATTTT.

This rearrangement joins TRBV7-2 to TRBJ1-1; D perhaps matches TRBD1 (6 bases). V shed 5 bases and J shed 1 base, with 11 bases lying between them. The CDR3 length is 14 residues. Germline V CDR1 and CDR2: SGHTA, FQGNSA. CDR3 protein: CASSLRGQNTEAFF. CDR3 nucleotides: TGTGCCAGCAGCCTCAGGGGACAGAACACTGAAGCTTTCTTT.

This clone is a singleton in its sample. In nucleotides, the CDR3 is TGTGCCAGCAGCTTGTGGCAGAATGGCGAGCAGTACGTC. It encodes CASSLWQNGEQYV. V is TRBV5-5 and J is TRBJ2-7; D is undetermined. There are 13 residues in the CDR3. Trimming left V 1 base short and J 6 bases short, with 11 bases between. Per the germline V gene, CDR1 is SGHKS and CDR2 is YYEKEE (reference sequence).

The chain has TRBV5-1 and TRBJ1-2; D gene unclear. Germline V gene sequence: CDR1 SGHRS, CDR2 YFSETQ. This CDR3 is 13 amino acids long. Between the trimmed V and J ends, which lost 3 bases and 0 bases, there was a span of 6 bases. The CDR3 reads CASSSSSNYGYTF. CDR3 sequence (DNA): TGCGCCAGCAGCTCTTCTTCTAACTATGGCTACACCTTC.

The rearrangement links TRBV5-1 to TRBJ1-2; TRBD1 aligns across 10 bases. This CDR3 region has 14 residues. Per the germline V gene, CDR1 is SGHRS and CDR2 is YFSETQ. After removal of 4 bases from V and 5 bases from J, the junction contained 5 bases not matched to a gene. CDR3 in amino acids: CASSQTGGGYGYTF. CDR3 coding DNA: TGCGCCAGCAGCCAGACAGGGGGCGGTTATGGCTACACCTTC. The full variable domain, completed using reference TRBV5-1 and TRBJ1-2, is KAGVTQTPRYLIKTRGQQVTLSCSPISGHRSVSWYQQTPGQGLQFLFEYFSETQRNKGNFPGRFSGRQFSNSRSEMNVSTLELGDSALYLCASSQTGGGYGYTFGSGTRLTVV.

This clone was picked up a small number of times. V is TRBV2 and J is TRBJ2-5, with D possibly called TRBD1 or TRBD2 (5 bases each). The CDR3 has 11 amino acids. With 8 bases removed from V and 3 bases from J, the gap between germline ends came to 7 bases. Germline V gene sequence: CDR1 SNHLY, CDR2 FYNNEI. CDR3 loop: CASLGEETQYF. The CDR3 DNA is TGTGCCAGCCTGGGGGAAGAGACCCAGTACTTC.

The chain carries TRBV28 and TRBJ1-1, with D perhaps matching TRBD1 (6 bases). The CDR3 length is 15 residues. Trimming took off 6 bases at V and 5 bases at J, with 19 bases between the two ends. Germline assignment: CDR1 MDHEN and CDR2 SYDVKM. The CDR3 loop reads CASSLRDIRWTEAFF. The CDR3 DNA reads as TGTGCCAGCAGCCTCCGGGACATCCGTTGGACTGAAGCTTTCTTT.

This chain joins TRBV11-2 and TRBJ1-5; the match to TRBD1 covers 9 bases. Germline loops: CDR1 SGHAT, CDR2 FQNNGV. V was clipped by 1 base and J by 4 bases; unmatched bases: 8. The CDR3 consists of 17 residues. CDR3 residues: CASSLGYRGPVNQPQHF. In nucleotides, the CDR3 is TGTGCCAGCAGCTTAGGGTACAGGGGGCCTGTTAATCAGCCCCAGCATTTT.

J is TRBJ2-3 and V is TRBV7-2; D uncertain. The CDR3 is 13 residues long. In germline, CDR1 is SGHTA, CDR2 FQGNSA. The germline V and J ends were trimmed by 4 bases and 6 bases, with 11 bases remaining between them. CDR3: CASSSSIEDTQYF. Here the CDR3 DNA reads TGTGCCAGCAGCTCGTCCATTGAGGATACGCAGTATTTT.

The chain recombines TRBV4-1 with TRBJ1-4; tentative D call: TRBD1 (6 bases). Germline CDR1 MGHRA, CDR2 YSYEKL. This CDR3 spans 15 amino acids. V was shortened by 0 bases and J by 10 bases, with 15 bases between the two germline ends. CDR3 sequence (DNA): TGCGCCAGCAGCCAAGATAGGGGGGAAGGGGGAAAACTGTTTTTT. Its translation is CASSQDRGEGGKLFF.

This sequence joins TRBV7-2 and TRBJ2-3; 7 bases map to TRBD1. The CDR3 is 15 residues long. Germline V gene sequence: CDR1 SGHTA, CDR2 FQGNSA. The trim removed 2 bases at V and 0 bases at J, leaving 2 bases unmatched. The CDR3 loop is CASSLSTGSTDTQYF. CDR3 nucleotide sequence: TGTGCCAGCAGCTTATCGACAGGGAGCACAGATACGCAGTATTTT.

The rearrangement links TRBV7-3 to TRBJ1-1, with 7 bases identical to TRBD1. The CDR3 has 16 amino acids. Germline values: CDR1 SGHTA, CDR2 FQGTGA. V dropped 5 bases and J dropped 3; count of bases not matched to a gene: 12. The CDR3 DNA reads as TGTGCCAGCAGCCCAGGGCCAGGGGGGGTGTACACTGAAGCTTTCTTT. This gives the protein CASSPGPGGVYTEAFF.

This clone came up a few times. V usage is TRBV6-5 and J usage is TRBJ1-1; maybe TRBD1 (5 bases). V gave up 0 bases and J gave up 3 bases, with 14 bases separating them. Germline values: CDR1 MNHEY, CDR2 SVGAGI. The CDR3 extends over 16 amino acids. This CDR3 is CASSYSTSRGDTEAFF. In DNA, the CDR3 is TGTGCCAGCAGTTACTCGACGAGCCGGGGGGACACTGAAGCTTTCTTT.

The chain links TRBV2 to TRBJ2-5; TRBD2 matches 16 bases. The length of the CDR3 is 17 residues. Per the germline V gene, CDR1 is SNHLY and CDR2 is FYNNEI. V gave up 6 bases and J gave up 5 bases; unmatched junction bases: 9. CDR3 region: CASSAGTSGGAGETQYF. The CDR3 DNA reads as TGTGCCAGCAGCGCCGGGACTAGCGGGGGGGCCGGGGAGACCCAGTACTTC.

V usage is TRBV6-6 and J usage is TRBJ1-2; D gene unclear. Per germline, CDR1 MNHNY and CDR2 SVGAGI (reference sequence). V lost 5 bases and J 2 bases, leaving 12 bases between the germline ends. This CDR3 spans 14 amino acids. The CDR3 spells CASSASWENYGYTF. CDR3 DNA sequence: TGTGCCAGCAGTGCCTCGTGGGAAAACTATGGCTACACCTTC.

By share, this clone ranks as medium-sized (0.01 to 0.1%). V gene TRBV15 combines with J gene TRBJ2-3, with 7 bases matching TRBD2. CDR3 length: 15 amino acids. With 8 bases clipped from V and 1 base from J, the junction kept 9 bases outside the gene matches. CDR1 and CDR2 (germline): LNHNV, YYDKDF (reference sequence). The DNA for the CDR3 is TGTGCCACCGGGATGCGTGCGGGGGGCACAGATACGCAGTATTTT. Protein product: CATGMRAGGTDTQYF.

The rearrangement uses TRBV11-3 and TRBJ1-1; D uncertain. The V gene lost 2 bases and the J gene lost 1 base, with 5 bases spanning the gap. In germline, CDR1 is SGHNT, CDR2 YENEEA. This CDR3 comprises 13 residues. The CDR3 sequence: CASSLRANTEAFF. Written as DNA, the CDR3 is TGTGCCAGCAGCTTACGGGCGAACACTGAAGCTTTCTTT.

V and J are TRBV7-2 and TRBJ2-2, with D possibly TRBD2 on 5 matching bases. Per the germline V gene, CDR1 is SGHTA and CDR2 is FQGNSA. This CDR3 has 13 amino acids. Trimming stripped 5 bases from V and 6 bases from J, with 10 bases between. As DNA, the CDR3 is TGTGCCAGCAGCCCGCCCGGGGCCGGGGAGCTGTTTTTT. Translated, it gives CASSPPGAGELFF.